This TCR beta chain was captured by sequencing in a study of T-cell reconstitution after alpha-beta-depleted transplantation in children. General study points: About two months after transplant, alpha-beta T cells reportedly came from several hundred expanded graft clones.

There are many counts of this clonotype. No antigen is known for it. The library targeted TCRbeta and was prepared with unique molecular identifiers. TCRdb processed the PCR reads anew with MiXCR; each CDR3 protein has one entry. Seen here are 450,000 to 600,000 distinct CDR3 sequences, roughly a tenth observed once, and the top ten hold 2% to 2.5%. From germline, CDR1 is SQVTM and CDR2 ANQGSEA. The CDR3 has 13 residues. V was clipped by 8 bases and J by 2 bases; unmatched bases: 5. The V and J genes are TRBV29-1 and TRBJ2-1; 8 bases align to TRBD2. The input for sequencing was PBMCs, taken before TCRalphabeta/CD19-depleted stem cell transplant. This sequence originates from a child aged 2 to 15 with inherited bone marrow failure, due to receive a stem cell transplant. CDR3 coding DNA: TGCAGCCATACTAGCGGCCCCTACAATGAGCAGTTCTTC. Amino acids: CSHTSGPYNEQFF.